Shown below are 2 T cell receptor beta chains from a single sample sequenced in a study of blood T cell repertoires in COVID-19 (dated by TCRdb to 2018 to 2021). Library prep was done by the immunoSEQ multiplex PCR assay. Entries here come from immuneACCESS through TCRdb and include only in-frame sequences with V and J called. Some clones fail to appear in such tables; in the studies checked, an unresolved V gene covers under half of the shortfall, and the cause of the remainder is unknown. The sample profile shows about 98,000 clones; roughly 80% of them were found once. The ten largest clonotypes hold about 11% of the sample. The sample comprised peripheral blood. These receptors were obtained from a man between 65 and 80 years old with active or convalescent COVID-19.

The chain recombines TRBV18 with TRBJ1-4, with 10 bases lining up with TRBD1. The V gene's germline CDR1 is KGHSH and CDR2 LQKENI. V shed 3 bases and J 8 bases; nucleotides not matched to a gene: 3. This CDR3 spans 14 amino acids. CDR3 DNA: TGTGCCAGCTCACCGGGGACAGGGGACGAAAAACTGTTTTTT. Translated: CASSPGTGDEKLFF.

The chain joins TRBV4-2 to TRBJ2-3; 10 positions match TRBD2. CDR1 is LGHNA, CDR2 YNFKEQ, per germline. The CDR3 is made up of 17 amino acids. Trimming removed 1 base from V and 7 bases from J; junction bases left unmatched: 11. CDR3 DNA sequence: TGTGCCAGCAGCCAAGGCTCGCAAGCGGGGGGGCCCCATACGCAGTATTTT. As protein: CASSQGSQAGGPHTQYF.